This T cell receptor beta chain was captured in a study of cytomegalovirus exposure and HLA in healthy donors. Across the study: Earlier, approximately 110 million unique TCR beta sequences were recovered from around 190 million T cells by an analysis. Genotyping showed 81% of 350 to 400 donors falling in the Caucasian-associated ancestry cluster. Findings and caveats of the study: Later findings reportedly placed an Asian-associated ancestry cluster below the approximately 670-donor mean for N-insertions. Researchers reported in a later analysis that a missense DCLRE1C variant was tied to TCR beta V- and J-gene trimming.

A word on this clone: Its antigen remains unknown.

Trimming cost V 7 bases and J 4 bases; bases outside gene matches: 15. The CDR3 sequence is 16 residues long. Germline V lookup: CDR1 SNHLY, CDR2 FYNNEI. The PCR had 60 Vbeta and 13 Jbeta primers. The assay was immunoSEQ multiplex PCR, and TCRdb's table has in-frame clones only and misses some. The sample holds 150,000 to 200,000 clones, about 80% seen once. This clonotype was obtained from a man aged 18 to 35 in good health and CMV-seropositive. Sequenced: PBMCs. The chain combines TRBV2 with TRBJ2-5, with TRBD2 identical over 7 bases. The CDR3 sequence: CASTGPSSIAGETQYF. The CDR3 region has the DNA TGTGCCAGCACGGGGCCCTCGTCTATAGCGGGAGAGACCCAGTACTTC.